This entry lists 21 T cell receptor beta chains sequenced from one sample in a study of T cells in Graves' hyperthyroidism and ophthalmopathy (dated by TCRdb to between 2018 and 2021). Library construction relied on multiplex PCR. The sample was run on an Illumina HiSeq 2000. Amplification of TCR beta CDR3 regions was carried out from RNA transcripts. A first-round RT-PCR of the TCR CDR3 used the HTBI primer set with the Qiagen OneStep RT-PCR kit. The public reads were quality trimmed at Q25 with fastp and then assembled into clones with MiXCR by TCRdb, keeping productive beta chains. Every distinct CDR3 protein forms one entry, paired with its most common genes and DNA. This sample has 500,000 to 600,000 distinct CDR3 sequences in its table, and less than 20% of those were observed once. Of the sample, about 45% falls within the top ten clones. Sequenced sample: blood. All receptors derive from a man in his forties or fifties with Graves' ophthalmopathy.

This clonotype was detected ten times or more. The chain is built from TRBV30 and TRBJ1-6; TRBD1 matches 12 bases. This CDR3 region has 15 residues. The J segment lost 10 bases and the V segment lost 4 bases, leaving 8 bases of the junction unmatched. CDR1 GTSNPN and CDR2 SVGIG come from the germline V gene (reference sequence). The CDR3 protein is CAWTLGQGATSPLHF. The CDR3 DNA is TGTGCCTGGACATTGGGACAGGGGGCGACGTCACCCCTCCACTTT.

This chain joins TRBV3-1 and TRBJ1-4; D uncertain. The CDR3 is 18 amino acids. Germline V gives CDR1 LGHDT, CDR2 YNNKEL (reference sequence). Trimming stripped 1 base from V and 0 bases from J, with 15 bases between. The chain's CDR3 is CASSQVYFRDSTNEKLFF. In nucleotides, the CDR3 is TGTGCCAGCAGCCAAGTTTATTTTAGAGACTCAACTAATGAAAAACTGTTTTTT.

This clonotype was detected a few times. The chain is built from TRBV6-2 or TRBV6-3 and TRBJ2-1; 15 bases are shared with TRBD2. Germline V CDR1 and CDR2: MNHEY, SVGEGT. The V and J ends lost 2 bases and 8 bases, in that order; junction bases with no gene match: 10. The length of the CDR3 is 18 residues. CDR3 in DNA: TGTGCCAGCAGTTACCTCGGACTAGCGGGAGGGCAGAAGGATGAGCAGTTCTTC. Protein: CASSYLGLAGGQKDEQFF.

CDR3 DNA sequence: TGTGCCAGCTCACCACCCGGGACAGCCGAAGTAGAGCAGTACTTC. This sequence encodes CASSPPGTAEVEQYF. The rearrangement links TRBV18 to TRBJ2-7, with 7 bases matching TRBD1. The length of the CDR3 is 15 residues. V shed 0 bases, J shed 7 bases, and the junction held 9 bases outside the gene matches. From germline, CDR1 is KGHSH and CDR2 LQKENI.

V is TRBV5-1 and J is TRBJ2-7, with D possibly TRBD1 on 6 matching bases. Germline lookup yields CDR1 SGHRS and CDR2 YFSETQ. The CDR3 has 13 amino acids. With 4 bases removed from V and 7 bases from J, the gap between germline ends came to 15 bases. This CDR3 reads CASSPGTLWEQYF. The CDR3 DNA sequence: TGCGCCAGCAGCCCTGGGACACTGTGGGAGCAGTACTTC.

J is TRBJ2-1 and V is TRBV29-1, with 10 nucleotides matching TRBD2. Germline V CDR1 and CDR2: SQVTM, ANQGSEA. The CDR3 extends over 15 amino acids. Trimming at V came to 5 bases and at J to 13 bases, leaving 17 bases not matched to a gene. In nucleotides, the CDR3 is TGCAGCGTTTCCCCTAGGGGCCTAGCGGGAGCGGGACAGTTCTTC. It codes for CSVSPRGLAGAGQFF.

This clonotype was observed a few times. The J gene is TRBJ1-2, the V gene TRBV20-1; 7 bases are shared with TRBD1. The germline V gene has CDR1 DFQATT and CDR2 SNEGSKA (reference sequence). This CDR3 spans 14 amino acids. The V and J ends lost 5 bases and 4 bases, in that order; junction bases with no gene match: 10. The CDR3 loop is CSASSRQGGYGYTF. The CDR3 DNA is TGCAGTGCTTCCTCCCGGCAGGGGGGCTATGGCTACACCTTC.

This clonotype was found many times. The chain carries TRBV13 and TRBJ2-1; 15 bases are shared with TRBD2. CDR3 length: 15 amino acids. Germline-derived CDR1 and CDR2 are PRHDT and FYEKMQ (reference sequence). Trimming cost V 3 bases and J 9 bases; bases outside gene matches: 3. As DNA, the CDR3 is TGTGCCAGCAGCTTCGGACTAGCGGGAGGGGTTGAGCAGTTCTTC. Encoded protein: CASSFGLAGGVEQFF.

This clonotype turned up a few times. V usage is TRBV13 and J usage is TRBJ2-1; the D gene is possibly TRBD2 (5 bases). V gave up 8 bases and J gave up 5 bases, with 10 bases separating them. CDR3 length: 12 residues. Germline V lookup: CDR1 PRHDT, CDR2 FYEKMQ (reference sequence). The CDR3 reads CASEDGNNEQFF. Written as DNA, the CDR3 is TGTGCCAGCGAGGACGGGAACAATGAGCAGTTCTTC. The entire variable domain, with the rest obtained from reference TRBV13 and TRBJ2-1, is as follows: AAGVIQSPRHLIKEKRETATLKCYPIPRHDTVYWYQQGPGQDPQFLISFYEKMQSDKGSIPDRFSAQQFSDYHSELNMSSLELGDSALYFCASEDGNNEQFFGPGTRLTVL.

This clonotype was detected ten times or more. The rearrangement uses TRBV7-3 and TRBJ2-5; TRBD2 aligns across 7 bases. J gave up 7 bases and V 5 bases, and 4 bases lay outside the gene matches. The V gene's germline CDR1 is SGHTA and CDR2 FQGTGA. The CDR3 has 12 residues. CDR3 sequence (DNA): TGTGCCAGCAGCCGAACGGGGGGGACCCAGTACTTC. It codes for CASSRTGGTQYF.

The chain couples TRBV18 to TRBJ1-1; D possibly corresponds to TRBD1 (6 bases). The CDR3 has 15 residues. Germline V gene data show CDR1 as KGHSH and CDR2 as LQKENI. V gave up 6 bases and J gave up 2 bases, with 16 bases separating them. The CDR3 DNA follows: TGTGCCAGCTCGCCATCTCAGGGGCTCAACACTGAAGCTTTCTTT. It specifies CASSPSQGLNTEAFF. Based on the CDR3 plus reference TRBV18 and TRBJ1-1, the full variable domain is NAGVMQNPRHLVRRRGQEARLRCSPMKGHSHVYWYRQLPEEGLKFMVYLQKENIIDESGMPKERFSAEFPKEGPSILRIQQVVRGDSAAYFCASSPSQGLNTEAFFGQGTRLTVV.

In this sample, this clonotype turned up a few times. The CDR3 is CASSPTPTTGTGNYGYTF. CDR3 DNA sequence: TGTGCCAGCAGCCCAACCCCCACTACCGGGACAGGGAACTATGGCTACACCTTC. The chain uses TRBV7-3 and TRBJ1-2; 9 positions match TRBD1. This CDR3 region has 18 residues. Trimming removed 5 bases from V and 2 bases from J; junction bases left unmatched: 15. From germline, CDR1 is SGHTA and CDR2 FQGTGA.

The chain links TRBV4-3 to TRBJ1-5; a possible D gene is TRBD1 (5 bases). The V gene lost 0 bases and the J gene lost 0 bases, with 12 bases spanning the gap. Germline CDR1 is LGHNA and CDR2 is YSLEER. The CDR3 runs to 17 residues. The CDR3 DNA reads TGCGCCAGCAGCCAAGATCGCTGGGGCGTTAGCAATCAGCCCCAGCATTTT. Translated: CASSQDRWGVSNQPQHF.

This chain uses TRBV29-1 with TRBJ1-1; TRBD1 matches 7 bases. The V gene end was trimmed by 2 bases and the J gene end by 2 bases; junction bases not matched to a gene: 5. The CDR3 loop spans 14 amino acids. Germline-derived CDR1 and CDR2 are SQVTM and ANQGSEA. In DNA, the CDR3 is TGCAGCGTTGAACCCCGACAGGGCAACACTGAAGCTTTCTTT. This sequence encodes CSVEPRQGNTEAFF.

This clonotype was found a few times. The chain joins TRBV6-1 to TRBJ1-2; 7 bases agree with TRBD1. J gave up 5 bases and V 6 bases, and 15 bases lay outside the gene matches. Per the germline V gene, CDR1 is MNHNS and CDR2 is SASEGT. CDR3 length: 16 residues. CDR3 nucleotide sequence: TGTGCCAGCAGCCAGATACAGGGGCCCGGGGAGTATGGCTACACCTTC. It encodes CASSQIQGPGEYGYTF.

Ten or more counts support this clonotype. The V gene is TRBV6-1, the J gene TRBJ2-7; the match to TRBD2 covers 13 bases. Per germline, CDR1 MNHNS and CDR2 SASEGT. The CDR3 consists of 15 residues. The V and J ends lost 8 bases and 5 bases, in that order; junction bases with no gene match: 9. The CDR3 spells CASEKGLAGENEQYF. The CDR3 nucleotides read TGTGCCAGCGAAAAAGGACTAGCGGGAGAAAACGAGCAGTACTTC.

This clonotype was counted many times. The CDR3 DNA follows: TGCAGCGTTGCGAGGTTGTGGCCAAGGAGGGACAATGAGCAGTTCTTC. Its translation is CSVARLWPRRDNEQFF. This rearrangement joins TRBV29-1 to TRBJ2-1; D is possibly TRBD2 (6 bases). The V and J ends lost 4 bases and 5 bases respectively, with 21 bases between them. Per germline, CDR1 SQVTM and CDR2 ANQGSEA. The CDR3 covers 16 residues.

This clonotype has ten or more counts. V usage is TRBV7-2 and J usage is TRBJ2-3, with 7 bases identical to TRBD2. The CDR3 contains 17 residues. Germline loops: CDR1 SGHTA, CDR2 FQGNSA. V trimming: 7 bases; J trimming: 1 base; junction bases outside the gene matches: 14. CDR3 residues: CASTHPWLADGTDTQYF. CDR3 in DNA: TGTGCCAGCACCCACCCGTGGCTAGCGGATGGCACAGATACGCAGTATTTT.

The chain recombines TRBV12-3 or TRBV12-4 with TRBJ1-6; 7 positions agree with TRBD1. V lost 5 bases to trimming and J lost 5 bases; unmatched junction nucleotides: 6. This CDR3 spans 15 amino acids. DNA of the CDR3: TGTGCCAGCAGTGTCGGGACAGTTAATAATTCACCCCTCCACTTT. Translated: CASSVGTVNNSPLHF.

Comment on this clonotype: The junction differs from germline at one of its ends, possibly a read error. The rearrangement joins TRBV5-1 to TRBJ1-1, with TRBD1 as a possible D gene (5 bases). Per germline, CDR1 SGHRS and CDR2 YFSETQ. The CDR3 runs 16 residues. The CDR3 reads CASSRGTGGGNTEAFF. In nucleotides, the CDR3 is TGTGCCAGCAGCCGGGGGACCGGAGGAGGTAACACTGAAGCTTTCTTT.

The CDR3, as DNA: TGTGCCAGCAGCCAGGGCATCTCCTACGAGCAGTACTTC. This gives the protein CASSQGISYEQYF. This chain connects TRBV3-1 to TRBJ2-7; D gene uncertain. Germline CDR1 LGHDT, CDR2 YNNKEL (reference sequence). The CDR3 is 13 amino acids. V was clipped by 3 bases and J by 0 bases, with 6 bases between them.